This T cell receptor beta chain was obtained from a study of T cell changes during pregnancy in multiple sclerosis (dated by TCRdb to between 2018 and 2020). About the full investigation: In women with multiple sclerosis, the researchers looked at how the T cell repertoire shifted as pregnancy progressed.

This clone showed up just a few times. This clone's antigen is unknown. Its ends do not fully match the called genes, so a read error is possible. The CDR3 has 14 amino acids, counting the end cysteine and phenylalanine. Just CDR3 DNA is preserved here, 42 bases in frame from base 1. CDR1 is given as MNHNS and CDR2 as SASEGT, both from the germline V gene. The library was made by the immunoSEQ multiplex PCR assay. TCRdb re-hosts the immuneACCESS table, in-frame sequences only. Its copies lack some clones; in the studies checked, an unresolved V gene accounts for under half of them, and the cause for the rest is not known. In this sample the table shows 100,000 or so clones, around 92% of which occur a single time. Clones ranked in the top ten supply 3.1% of the sample.

The receptor comes from a female donor with multiple sclerosis, enrolled in a pregnancy study. The specimen comprised peripheral blood, sampled in the second trimester of pregnancy. Here the chain combines TRBV6-1 and TRBJ2-7, with an unclear D gene assignment. The CDR3: CASSEASHSYGQYF. The DNA sequence reads TGTGCCAGCAGTGAAGCGTCCCATTCTTACGGGCAGTACTTC.